The sequence of this T cell receptor beta chain was determined in a study of cytomegalovirus exposure and HLA in healthy donors. Study context: A data release that came early held 80 million or so unique TCRs from HLA-typed donors. General study findings and limits: Earlier results showed most TCR beta V segments being productive about 90% or about 30% of the time. Some highly shared sequence variants likely arose as a pipeline artifact. Listed as cytomegalovirus-associated were more than 150 TCR beta chains.

Concerning this clone itself: Its antigen is undetermined.

Trimming removed 1 base from V and 4 bases from J, with 4 bases in between. Germline V CDR1 and CDR2: SGHNT, YYREEE (reference sequence). The CDR3 spans 12 residues. With 60 Vbeta and 13 Jbeta primers, the PCR was carried out. Profiling relied on immunoSEQ multiplex PCR, and the TCRdb table lists in-frame clones only, not all of them. The table has about 86,000 clones, 70% to 85% seen once. The J gene is TRBJ2-3, the V gene TRBV5-4, with D unclear. Sequencing used PBMCs. The clonotype originates from a man in his 60s in good health and CMV-seronegative. CDR3 amino acids: CASSLFSDTQYF. In DNA form, the CDR3 reads TGTGCCAGCAGCTTGTTCTCAGATACGCAGTATTTT.